This is a list of T cell receptor beta chains from one sample in a study of CD8+ T cells in alopecia areata. Profiled with immunoSEQ multiplex PCR; TCRdb holds only in-frame clones, not every one. Of some 130,000 clones listed, 49% are singletons. The sequenced sample was CD8+ T cells sorted from blood, obtained at week 0. The receptors originated from a human donor with alopecia areata. Both conserved end residues are part of each CDR3. D genes are given only for firm matches. Where a row states a size, it is once, few, many or the class of an expanded clone; other rows omit it.

clone_size	v_call	j_call	d_call	cdr3_nt	cdr3_aa
.	TRBV4-3	TRBJ1-2	TRBD1	TGCGCCAGCAGCCAAGGAGGGGGCGCCCTGGATGGCTACACCTTC	CASSQGGGALDGYTF
.	TRBV2	TRBJ2-4	.	TGTGCCAGCGCCTCCCCGACAGGCTCAAGGAACATTCAGTACTTC	CASASPTGSRNIQYF
.	TRBV27	TRBJ1-5	.	TGTGCCAGCAGTTTCCAGGGCAGCCAATATAGCAATCAGCCCCAGCATTTT	CASSFQGSQYSNQPQHF
.	TRBV5-6	TRBJ2-5	TRBD1	TGTGCCAGCAGCTTGGGACAGGGGGGAGTACAGACCCAGTACTTC	CASSLGQGGVQTQYF
.	TRBV13	TRBJ1-6	.	TGTGCCAGCAGCGCCTTGGGGAGTCAAAGGTCCTATAATTCACCCCTCCACTTT	CASSALGSQRSYNSPLHF
few	TRBV6-1	TRBJ2-3	.	TGTGCCAGCAGTCAACTTAAGGGGGGCACAGATACGCAGTATTTT	CASSQLKGGTDTQYF
.	TRBV9	TRBJ2-5	.	TGTGCCAGCAGCGGGGGGACGGCGACACAAGAGACCCAGTACTTC	CASSGGTATQETQYF
.	TRBV30	TRBJ1-1	.	TGTGCCTGGAGCCCCGGGACACCGAACACTGAAGCTTTCTTT	CAWSPGTPNTEAFF
once	TRBV6-6	TRBJ2-7	TRBD1	TGTGCCAGCAGTAGCTGGACAGGGGACACCTACGAGCAGTACTTC	CASSSWTGDTYEQYF
.	TRBV10-3	TRBJ2-7	.	TGTGCCATCAGTGATCAGGGTACCTACGAGCAGTACTTC	CAISDQGTYEQYF
.	TRBV5-6	TRBJ1-1	TRBD1	TGTGCCAGCAGCACTGACAGGGAAGGGACGCACACTGAAGCTTTCTTT	CASSTDREGTHTEAFF
.	TRBV11-2	TRBJ1-6	.	TGTGCCAGCAGCCTAGGGGACCCAAATTCACCCCTCCACTTT	CASSLGDPNSPLHF
.	TRBV30	TRBJ2-1	.	TGTGCCTGGAGTGCACTCAGGGTAGGAGAGCAGTTCTTC	CAWSALRVGEQFF
few	TRBV21-1	TRBJ1-6	.	TGTGCCAGCAGCAAAGCCTCCCTTGTCCAGGGAATGCGGCCTTCCTATAATTCACCCCTCCACTTT	CASSKASLVQGMRPSYNSPLHF
.	TRBV5-6	TRBJ1-2	TRBD1	TGTGCCAGCAGCTTGGTCCAGGGGGCTGAGAACTATGGCTACACCTTC	CASSLVQGAENYGYTF
few	TRBV6-1	TRBJ2-5	TRBD1	TGTGCCAGCAGCCTGACAGGGGGAGTAGAGACCCAGTACTTC	CASSLTGGVETQYF
.	TRBV5-6	TRBJ2-1	.	TGTGCCAGCAGCTTGGCTTACAATGAGCAGTTCTTC	CASSLAYNEQFF
few	TRBV10-3	TRBJ2-1	.	TGTGCCATCAGTGACCGGGGCCCAGCCCACGGTCAGGATGAGCAGTTCTTC	CAISDRGPAHGQDEQFF
.	TRBV6-1	TRBJ2-4	.	TGTGCCAGCAGTGAAAGGGGAATAGCCAAAAACATTCAGTACTTC	CASSERGIAKNIQYF
.	TRBV4-3	TRBJ2-7	.	TGCGCCAGCAGCCAAGATGGGGGGACGGAGTACTTC	CASSQDGGTEYF
many	TRBV7-7	TRBJ2-3	TRBD2	TGTGCTAGCAGCCTGACTAGCGATGTTACAGATACGCAGTATTTT	CASSLTSDVTDTQYF
.	TRBV2	TRBJ2-2	.	TGTGCCAGCAGTCCCCTTTCCGTACGGGGCACCGGGGAGCTGTTTTTT	CASSPLSVRGTGELFF
.	TRBV7-8	TRBJ2-5	TRBD2	TGTGCCAGCAGCTTAGATGCTAGCGGGGGCCCTGGGGCCCAGTACTTC	CASSLDASGGPGAQYF
.	TRBV10-3	TRBJ1-5	TRBD1	TGTGCCACCGGGACAGGGGTACGCAATCAGCCCCAGCATTTT	CATGTGVRNQPQHF
once	TRBV5-1	TRBJ2-7	TRBD1	TGCGCCAGCAGCTTGACAGGGGGCCTTTACGAGCAGTACTTC	CASSLTGGLYEQYF
.	TRBV7-9	TRBJ2-4	TRBD2	TGTGCCAGCAGCCCCGAGGGTAGCGGGGGGTTCCAGTACTTC	CASSPEGSGGFQYF
.	TRBV9	TRBJ2-2	.	TGTGCCAGCAGCGTAGCCCTATCAGGAAGGGAAAACACCGGGGAGCTGTTTTTT	CASSVALSGRENTGELFF
.	TRBV13	TRBJ1-1	.	TGTGCCAGCACCATAGAACCGGATGAAGCTTTCTTT	CASTIEPDEAFF
.	TRBV13	TRBJ2-7	TRBD2	TGTGCCAGCAGCTTTAGCGGGGGGGCTTACGAGCAGTACTTC	CASSFSGGAYEQYF
few	TRBV13	TRBJ1-1	.	TGTGCCAGCAGCTTAGGGGGGGTTAGCACTGAAGCTTTCTTT	CASSLGGVSTEAFF
few	TRBV5-1	TRBJ2-2	.	TGCGCCAGCAGCTTATGGCACGTTGTCACCGGGGAGCTGTTTTTT	CASSLWHVVTGELFF
.	TRBV2	TRBJ2-1	.	TGTGCCAGCAGTGAGGGGAGCTCCTACAATGAGCAGTTCTTC	CASSEGSSYNEQFF
.	TRBV30	TRBJ1-6	.	TGTGCCTGGCTCCCGGGACGCCCGAGCTCCTATAATTCACCCCTCCACTTT	CAWLPGRPSSYNSPLHF
.	TRBV6-5	TRBJ2-2	.	TGTGCCAGCAGTTACGTGGCCGGGGAGCTGTTTTTT	CASSYVAGELFF
.	TRBV27	TRBJ2-5	.	TGTGCCAGCAGTTTGACAGTACAAGAGACCCAGTACTTC	CASSLTVQETQYF
.	TRBV5-1	TRBJ1-1	TRBD1	TGCGCCAGCAGCTCGGACAGGGTCACTGAAGCTTTCTTT	CASSSDRVTEAFF
many	TRBV5-4	TRBJ2-1	.	TGTGCCAGCAGCTTAGATGTTGTGGGGCGTAATGAGCAGTTCTTC	CASSLDVVGRNEQFF